Here is one T cell receptor (beta chain) with its context. No antigen is known for it. These data originate in a study of cytotoxic CD8 clonotypes in ibrutinib-treated CLL. Libraries were prepared by immunoSEQ multiplex PCR; TCRdb keeps only in-frame clonotypes and omits some of them. The table includes 300,000 to 400,000 clones, under 70% detected once. Study outcomes and limitations: Public clonotypes, found uncommonly, either contracted or stayed stable on treatment.

CDR3 length: 17 residues. V gave up 2 bases and J gave up 2 bases, with 13 bases separating them. Germline lookup yields CDR1 LNHDA and CDR2 SQIVND (reference sequence). The sequencing used PBMCs, collected after 36 months of ibrutinib treatment. This clonotype originated in a human donor with chronic lymphocytic leukemia. The J gene is TRBJ2-6, the V gene TRBV19; possible D gene TRBD2, 5 bases. CDR3 in amino acids: CASSIMGAGTGANVLTF. CDR3 bases: TGTGCCAGTAGTATAATGGGCGCGGGTACTGGGGCCAACGTCCTGACTTTC.